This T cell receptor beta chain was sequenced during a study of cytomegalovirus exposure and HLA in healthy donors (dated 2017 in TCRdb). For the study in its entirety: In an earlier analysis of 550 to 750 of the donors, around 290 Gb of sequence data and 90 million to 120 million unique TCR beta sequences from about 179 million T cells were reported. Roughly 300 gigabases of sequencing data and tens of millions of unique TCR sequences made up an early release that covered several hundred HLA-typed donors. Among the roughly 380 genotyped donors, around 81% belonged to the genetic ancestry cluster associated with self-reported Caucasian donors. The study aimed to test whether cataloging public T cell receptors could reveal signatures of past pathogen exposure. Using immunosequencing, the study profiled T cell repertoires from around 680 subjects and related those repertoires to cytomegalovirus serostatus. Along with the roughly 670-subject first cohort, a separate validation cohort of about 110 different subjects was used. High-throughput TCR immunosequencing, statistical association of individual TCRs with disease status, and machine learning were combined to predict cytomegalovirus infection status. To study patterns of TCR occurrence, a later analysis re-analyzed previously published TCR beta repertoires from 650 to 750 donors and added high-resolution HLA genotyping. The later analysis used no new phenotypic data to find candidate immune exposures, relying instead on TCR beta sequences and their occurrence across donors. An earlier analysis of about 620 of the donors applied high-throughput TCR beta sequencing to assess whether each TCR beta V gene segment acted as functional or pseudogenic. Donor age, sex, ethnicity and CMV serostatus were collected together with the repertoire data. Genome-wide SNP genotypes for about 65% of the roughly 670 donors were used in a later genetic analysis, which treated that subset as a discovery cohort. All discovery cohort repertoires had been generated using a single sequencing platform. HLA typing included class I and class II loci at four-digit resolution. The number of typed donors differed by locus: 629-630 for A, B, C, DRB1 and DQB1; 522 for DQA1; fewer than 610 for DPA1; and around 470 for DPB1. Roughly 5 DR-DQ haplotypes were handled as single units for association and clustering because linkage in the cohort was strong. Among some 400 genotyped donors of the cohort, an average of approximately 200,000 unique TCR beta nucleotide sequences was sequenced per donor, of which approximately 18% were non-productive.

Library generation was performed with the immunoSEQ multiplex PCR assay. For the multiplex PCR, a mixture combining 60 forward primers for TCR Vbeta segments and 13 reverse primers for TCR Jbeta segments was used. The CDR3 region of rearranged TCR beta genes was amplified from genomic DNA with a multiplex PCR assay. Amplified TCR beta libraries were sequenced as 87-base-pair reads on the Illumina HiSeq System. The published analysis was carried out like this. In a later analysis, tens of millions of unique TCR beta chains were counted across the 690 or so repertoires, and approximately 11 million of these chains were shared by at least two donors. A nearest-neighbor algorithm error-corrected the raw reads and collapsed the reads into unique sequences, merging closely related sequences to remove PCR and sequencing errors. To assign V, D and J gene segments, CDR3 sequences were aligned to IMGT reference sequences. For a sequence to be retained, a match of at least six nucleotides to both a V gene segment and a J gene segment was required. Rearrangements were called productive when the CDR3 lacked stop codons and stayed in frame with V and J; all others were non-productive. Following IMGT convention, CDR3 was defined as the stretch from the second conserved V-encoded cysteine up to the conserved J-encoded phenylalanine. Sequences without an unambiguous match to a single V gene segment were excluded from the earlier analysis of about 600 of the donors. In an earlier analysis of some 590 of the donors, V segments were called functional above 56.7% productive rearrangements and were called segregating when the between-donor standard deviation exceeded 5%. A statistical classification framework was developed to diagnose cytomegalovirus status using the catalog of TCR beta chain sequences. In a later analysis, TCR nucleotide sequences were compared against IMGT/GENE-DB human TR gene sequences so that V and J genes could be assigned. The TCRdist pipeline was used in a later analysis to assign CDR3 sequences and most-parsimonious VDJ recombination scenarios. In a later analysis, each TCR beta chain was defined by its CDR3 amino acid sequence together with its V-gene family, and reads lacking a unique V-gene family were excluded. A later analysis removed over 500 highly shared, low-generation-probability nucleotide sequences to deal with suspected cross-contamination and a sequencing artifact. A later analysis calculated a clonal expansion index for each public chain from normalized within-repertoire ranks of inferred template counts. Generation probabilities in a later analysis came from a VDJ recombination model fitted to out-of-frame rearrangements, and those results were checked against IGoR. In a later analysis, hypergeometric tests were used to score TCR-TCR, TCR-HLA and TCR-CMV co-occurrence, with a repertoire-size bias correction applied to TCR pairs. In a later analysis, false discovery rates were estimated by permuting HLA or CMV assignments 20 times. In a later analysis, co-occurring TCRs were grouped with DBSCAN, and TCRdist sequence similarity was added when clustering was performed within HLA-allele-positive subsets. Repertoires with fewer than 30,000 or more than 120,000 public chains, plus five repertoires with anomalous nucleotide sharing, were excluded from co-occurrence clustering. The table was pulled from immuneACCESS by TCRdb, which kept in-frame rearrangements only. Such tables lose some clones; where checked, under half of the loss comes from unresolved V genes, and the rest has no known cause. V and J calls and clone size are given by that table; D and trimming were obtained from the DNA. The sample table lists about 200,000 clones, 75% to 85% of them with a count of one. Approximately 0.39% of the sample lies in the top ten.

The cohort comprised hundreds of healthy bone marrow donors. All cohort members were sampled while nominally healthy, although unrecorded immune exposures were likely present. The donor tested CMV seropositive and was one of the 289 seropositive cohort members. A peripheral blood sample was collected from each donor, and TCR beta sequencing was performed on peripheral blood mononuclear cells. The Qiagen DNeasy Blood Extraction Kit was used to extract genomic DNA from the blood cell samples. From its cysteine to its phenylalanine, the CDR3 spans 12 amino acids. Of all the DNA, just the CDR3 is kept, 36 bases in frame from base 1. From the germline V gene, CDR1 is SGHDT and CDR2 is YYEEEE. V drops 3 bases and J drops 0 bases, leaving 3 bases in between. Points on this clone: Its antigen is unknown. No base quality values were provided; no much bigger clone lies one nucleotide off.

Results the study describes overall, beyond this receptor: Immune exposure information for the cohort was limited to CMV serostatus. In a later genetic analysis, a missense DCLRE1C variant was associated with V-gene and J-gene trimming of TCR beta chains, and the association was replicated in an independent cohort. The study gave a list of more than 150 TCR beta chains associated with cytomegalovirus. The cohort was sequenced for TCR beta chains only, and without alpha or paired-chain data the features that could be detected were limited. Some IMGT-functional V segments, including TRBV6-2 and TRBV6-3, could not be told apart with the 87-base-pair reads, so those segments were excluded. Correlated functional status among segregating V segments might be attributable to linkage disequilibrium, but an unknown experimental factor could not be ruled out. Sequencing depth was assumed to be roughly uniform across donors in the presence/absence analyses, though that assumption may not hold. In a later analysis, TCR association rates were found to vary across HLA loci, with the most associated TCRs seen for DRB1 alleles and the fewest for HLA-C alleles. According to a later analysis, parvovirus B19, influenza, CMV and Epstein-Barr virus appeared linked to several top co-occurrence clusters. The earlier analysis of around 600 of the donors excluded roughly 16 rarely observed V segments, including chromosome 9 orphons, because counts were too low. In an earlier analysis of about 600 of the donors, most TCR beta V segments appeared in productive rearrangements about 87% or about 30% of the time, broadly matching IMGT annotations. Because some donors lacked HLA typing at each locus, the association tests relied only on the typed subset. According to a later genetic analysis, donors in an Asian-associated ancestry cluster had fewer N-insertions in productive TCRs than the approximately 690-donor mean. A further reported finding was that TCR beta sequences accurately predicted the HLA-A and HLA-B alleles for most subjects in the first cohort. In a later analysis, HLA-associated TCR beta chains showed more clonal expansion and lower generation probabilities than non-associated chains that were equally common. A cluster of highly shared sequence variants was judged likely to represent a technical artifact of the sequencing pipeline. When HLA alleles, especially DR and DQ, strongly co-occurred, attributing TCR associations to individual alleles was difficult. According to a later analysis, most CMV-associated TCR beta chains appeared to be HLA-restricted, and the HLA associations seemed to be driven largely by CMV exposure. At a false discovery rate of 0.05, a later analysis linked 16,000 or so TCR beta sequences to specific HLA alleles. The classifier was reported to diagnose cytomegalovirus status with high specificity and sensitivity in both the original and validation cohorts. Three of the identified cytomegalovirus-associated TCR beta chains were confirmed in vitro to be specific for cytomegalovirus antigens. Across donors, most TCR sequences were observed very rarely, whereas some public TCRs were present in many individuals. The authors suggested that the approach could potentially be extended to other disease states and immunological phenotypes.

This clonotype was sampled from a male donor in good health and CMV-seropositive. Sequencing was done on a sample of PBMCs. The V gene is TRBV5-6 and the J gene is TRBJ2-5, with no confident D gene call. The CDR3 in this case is CASSSYQETQYF. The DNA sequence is TGTGCCAGCAGCTCGTACCAAGAGACCCAGTACTTC.